This entry concerns a single T cell receptor (beta chain). The antigen is undetermined. This entry is derived from a study of cytomegalovirus exposure and HLA in healthy donors. Overall study: T cells numbering around 190 million yielded fewer than 140 million unique TCR beta sequences in an earlier analysis.

Study-level points and caveats: Among the CMV-associated chains, a few were confirmed in vitro as specific for CMV antigens. Earlier analysis found most TCR beta V segments productive about 87% or about 30% of the time. A later analysis showed HLA-associated TCR beta chains outstripping equally common others in clonal expansion.

The CDR3 runs 15 residues. Trimming removed 0 bases from V and 8 bases from J; junction bases left unmatched: 7. Germline lookup yields CDR1 SGHRS and CDR2 YFSETQ. PCR amplification relied on 60 Vbeta primers (plus 13 Jbeta primers). Here immunoSEQ multiplex PCR was the method, and the copy in TCRdb shows in-frame clones only, minus some. Its listing shows 120,000 or so clones. The sequence was collected from a man aged 18 to 30 in good health and CMV-seronegative. J is TRBJ2-4 and V is TRBV5-1, with 8 nucleotides matching TRBD2. The sequenced sample was PBMCs. CDR3 nucleotide sequence: TGCGCCAGCAGCTTGGCCACGGGGGGGCCAGACATTCAGTACTTC. Its translation is CASSLATGGPDIQYF.